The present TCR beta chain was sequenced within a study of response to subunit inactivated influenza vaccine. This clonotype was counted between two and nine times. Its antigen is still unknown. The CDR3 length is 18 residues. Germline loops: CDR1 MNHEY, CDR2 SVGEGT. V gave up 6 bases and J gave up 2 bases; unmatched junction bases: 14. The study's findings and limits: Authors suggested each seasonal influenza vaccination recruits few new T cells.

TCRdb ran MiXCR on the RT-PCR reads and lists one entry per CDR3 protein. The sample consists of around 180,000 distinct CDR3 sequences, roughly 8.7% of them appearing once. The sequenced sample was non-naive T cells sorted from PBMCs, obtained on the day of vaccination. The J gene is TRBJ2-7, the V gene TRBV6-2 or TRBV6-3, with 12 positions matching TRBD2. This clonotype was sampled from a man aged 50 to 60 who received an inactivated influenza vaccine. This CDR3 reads CASRTGVTSGRRTYEQYF. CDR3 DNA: TGTGCCAGCAGGACAGGGGTTACTAGCGGGAGGCGAACCTACGAGCAGTACTTC.